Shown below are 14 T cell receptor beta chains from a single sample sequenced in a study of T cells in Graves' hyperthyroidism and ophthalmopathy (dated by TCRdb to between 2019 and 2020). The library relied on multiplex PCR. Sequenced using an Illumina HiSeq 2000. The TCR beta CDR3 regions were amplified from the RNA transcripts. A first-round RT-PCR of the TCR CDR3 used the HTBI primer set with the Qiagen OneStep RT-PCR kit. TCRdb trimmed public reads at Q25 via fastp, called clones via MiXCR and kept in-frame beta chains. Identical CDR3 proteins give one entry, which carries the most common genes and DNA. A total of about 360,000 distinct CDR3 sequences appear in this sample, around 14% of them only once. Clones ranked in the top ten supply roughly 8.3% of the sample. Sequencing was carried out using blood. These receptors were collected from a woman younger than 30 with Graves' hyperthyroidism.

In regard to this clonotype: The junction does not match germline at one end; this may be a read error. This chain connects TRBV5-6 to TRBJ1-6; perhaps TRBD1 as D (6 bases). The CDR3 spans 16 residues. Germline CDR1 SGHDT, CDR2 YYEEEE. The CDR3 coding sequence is TGTGCCGGCAGCTTGTTAACGGGACACCGTAATTCACCCCTCCACTTT. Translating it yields CAGSLLTGHRNSPLHF.

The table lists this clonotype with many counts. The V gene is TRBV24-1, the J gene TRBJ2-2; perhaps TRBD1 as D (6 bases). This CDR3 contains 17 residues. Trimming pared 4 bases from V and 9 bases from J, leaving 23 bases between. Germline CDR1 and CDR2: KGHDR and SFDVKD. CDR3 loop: CATSEWARGRGKRELFF. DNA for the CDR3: TGTGCCACCAGTGAGTGGGCTAGAGGCAGGGGAAAGAGGGAGCTGTTTTTT.

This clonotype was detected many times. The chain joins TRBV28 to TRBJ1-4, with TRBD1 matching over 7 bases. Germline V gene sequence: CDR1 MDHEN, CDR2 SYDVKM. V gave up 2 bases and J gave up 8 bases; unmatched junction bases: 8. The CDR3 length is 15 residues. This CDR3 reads CASSLDTGAGEKLFF. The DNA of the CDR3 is TGTGCCAGCAGTTTAGACACAGGGGCCGGAGAAAAACTGTTTTTT.

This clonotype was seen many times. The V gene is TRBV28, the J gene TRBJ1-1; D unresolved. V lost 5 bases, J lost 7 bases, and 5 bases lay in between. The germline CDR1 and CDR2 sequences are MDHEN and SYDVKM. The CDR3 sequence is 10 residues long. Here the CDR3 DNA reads TGTGCCAGCAGTCGGGGTGAAGCTTTCTTT. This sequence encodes CASSRGEAFF. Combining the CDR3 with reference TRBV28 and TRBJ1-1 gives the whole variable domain DVKVTQSSRYLVKRTGEKVFLECVQDMDHENMFWYRQDPGLGLRLIYFSYDVKMKEKGDIPEGYSVSREKKERFSLILESASTNQTSMYLCASSRGEAFFGQGTRLTVV.

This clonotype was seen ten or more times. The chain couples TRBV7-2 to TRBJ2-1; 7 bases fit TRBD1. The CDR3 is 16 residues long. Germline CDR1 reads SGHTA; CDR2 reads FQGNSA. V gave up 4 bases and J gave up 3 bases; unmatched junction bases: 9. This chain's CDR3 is CASSSTTGTVYNEQFF. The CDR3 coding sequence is TGTGCCAGCAGCTCCACCACCGGGACAGTCTACAATGAGCAGTTCTTC.

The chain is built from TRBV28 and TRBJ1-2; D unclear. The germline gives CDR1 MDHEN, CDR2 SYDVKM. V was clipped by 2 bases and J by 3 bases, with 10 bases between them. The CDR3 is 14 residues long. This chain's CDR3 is CASSLRADHYGYTF. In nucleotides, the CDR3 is TGTGCCAGCAGTTTAAGGGCGGATCACTATGGCTACACCTTC.

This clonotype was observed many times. CDR3 sequence reads: CATSGDPGPQETQYF. CDR3 coding DNA: TGTGCCACCAGCGGCGACCCGGGCCCCCAAGAGACCCAGTACTTC. The J gene is TRBJ2-5, the V gene TRBV15, with D unclear. The CDR3 runs 15 residues. Germline V gene lookup returns CDR1 LNHNV and CDR2 YYDKDF (reference sequence). V lost 5 bases to trimming and J lost 1 base, with 14 bases between them.

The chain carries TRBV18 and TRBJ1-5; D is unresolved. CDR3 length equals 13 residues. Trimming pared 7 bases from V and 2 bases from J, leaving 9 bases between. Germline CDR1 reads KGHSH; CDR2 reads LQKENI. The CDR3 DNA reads TGTGCCAGCTTTTTAGATGGCAATCAGCCCCAGCATTTT. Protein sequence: CASFLDGNQPQHF. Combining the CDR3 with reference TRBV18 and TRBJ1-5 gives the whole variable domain NAGVMQNPRHLVRRRGQEARLRCSPMKGHSHVYWYRQLPEEGLKFMVYLQKENIIDESGMPKERFSAEFPKEGPSILRIQQVVRGDSAAYFCASFLDGNQPQHFGDGTRLSIL.

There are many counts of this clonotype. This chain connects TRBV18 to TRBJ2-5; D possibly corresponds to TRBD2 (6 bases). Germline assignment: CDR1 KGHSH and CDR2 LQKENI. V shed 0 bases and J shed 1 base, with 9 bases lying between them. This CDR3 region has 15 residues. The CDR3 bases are TGTGCCAGCTCACCACCGGGAGGAATCCAAGAGACCCAGTACTTC. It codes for CASSPPGGIQETQYF.

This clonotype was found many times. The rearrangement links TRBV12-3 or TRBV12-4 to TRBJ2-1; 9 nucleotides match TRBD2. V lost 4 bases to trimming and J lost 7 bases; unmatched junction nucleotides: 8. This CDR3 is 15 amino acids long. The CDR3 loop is CASSSIAGVGNEQFF. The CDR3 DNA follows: TGTGCCAGCAGTTCAATAGCGGGGGTTGGGAATGAGCAGTTCTTC.

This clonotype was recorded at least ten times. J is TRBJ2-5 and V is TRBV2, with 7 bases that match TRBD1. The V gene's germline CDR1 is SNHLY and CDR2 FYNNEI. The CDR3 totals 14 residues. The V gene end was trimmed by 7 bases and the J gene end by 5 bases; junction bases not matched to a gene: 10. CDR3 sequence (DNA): TGTGCCAGCAAGGGACAGACAGGGTGGGAGACCCAGTACTTC. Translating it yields CASKGQTGWETQYF.

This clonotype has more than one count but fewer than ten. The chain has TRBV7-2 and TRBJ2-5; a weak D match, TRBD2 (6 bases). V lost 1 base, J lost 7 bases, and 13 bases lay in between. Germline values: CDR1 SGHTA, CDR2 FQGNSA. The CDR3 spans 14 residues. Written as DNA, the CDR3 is TGTGCCAGCAGCTTAGAGGAGCGGGCCGGGACCCAGTACTTC. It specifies CASSLEERAGTQYF.

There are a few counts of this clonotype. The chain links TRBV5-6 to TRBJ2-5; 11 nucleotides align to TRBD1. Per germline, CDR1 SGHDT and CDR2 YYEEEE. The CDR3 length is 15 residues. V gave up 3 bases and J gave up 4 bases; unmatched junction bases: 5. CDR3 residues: CASSSGQGARETQYF. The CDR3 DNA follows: TGTGCCAGCAGCTCCGGACAGGGGGCTCGAGAGACCCAGTACTTC.

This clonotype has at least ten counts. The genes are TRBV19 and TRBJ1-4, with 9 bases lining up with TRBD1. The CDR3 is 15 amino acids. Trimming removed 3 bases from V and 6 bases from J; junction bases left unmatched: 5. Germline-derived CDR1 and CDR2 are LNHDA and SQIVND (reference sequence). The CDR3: CASSISRTGDEKLFF. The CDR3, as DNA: TGTGCCAGTAGTATTTCCCGGACAGGGGATGAAAAACTGTTTTTT.